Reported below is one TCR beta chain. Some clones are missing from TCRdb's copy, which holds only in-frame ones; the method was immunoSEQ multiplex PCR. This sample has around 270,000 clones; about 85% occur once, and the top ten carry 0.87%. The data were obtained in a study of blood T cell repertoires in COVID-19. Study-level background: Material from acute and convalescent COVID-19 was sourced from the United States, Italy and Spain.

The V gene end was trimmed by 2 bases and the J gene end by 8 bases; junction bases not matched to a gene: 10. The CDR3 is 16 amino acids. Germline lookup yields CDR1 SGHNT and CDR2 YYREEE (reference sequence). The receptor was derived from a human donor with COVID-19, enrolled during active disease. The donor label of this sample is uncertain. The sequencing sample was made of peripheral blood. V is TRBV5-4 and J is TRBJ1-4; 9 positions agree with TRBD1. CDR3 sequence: CASSFRPGQGREKLFF. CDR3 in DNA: TGTGCCAGCAGCTTTCGTCCGGGACAGGGAAGAGAAAAACTGTTTTTT. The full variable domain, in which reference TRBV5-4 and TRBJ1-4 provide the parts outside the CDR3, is ETGVTQSPTHLIKTRGQQVTLRCSSQSGHNTVSWYQQALGQGPQFIFQYYREEENGRGNFPPRFSGLQFPNYSSELNVNALELDDSALYLCASSFRPGQGREKLFFGSGTQLSVL.